The 5 T cell receptor beta chains reported below all come from one sample, sequenced in a study of T-cell memory formation after mild COVID-19. TCRdb passed the 5' RACE reads through MiXCR, listing each CDR3 protein once. The table records fewer than 650,000 distinct CDR3 sequences, 20% to 25% of them present only once. Sequenced sample: PBMCs or a T cell subset sorted from them (not recorded which). The receptors here all came from an adult woman who had mild COVID-19 (a few samples of this study predate the infection). Cell type and time point are not known.

The table lists this clonotype with a few counts. The chain's CDR3 is CASSFDNLAGRAFF. CDR3 coding DNA: TGTGCCAGCAGTTTCGACAATTTGGCGGGGAGAGCTTTCTTT. J is TRBJ1-1 and V is TRBV12-3 or TRBV12-4; no clear D. This CDR3 contains 14 residues. V was trimmed by 3 bases and J by 10 bases, leaving 18 bases between them.

The V gene is TRBV6-2 or TRBV6-3, the J gene TRBJ2-5, with 9 positions matching TRBD2. The trim removed 6 bases at V and 5 bases at J, leaving 7 bases unmatched. Per the germline V gene, CDR1 is MNHEY and CDR2 is SVGEGT. The CDR3 is 14 amino acids. The CDR3 DNA follows: TGTGCCAGCAGGGCTTCAGCGGGAGGTGAGACCCAGTACTTC. Translated: CASRASAGGETQYF.

This clonotype was counted a few times. The chain employs TRBV28 and TRBJ2-6, with D perhaps given as TRBD1 or TRBD2 (5 bases each). Germline V gene data show CDR1 as MDHEN and CDR2 as SYDVKM. The CDR3 is 17 residues long. V lost 4 bases, J lost 0 bases, and 13 bases lay in between. CDR3 DNA sequence: TGTGCCAGCAGTTCGCCCGGGGACCCCTCTGGGGCCAACGTCCTGACTTTC. The encoded protein is CASSSPGDPSGANVLTF.

CDR3 in amino acids: CASSLTTTLAGENEQFF. CDR3 DNA sequence: TGTGCCAGCAGCTTGACCACAACGTTGGCGGGAGAGAATGAGCAGTTCTTC. The chain carries TRBV5-6 and TRBJ2-1, with 7 bases fitting TRBD2. J gave up 7 bases and V 1 base, and 14 bases lay outside the gene matches. The germline V gene encodes CDR1 SGHDT and CDR2 YYEEEE. CDR3 size: 17 residues.

This clonotype was seen only a few times. The CDR3 loop reads CASSQTGSAEAFF. As DNA, the CDR3 is TGTGCCAGCTCCCAGACAGGGTCGGCTGAAGCTTTCTTT. The chain is built from TRBV9 and TRBJ1-1; 7 nucleotides match TRBD1. This CDR3 region has 13 residues. Germline values: CDR1 SGDLS, CDR2 YYNGEE. The junction had 9 bases not matched to a gene; V was cut back by 7 bases and J by 6 bases.